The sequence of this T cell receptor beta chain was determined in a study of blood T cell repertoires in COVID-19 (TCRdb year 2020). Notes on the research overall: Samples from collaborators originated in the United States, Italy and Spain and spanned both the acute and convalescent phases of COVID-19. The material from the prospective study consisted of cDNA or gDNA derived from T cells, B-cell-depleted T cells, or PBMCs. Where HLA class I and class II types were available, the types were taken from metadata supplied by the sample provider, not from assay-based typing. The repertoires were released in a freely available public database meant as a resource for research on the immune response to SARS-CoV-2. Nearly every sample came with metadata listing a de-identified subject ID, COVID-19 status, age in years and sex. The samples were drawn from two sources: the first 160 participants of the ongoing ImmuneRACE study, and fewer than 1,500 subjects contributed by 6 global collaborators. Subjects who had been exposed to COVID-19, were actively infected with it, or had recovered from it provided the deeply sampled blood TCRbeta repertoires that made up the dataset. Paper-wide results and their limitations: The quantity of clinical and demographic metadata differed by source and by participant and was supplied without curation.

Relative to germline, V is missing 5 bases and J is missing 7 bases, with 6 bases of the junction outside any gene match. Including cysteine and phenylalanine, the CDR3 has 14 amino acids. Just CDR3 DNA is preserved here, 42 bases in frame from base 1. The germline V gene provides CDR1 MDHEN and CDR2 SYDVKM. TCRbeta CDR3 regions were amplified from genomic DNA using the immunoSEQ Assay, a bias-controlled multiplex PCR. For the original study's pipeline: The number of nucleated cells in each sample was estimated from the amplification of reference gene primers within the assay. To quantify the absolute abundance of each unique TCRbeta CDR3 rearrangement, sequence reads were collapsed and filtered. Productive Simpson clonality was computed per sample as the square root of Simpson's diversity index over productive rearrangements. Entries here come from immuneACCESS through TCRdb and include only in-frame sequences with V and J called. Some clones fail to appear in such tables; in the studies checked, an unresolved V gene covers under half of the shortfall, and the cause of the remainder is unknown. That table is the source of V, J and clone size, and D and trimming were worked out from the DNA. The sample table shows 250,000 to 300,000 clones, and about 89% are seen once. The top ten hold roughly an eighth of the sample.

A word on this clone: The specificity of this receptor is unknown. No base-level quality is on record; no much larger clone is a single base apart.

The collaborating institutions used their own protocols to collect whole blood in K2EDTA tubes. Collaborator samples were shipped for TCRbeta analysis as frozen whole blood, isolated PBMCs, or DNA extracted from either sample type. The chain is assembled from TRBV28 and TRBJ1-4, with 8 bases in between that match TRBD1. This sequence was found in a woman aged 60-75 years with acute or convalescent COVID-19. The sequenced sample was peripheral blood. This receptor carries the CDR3 CASSLPGTGEKLFF. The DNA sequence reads TGTGCCAGCAGTCTTCCCGGGACAGGTGAAAAACTGTTTTTT.